Presented here are 5 T cell receptor beta chains from one specimen sequenced in a study of regulatory T cells in long-lasting Graves disease. The time point: newly diagnosed GD, antithyroid drugs for less than 3 months. RNA from PBMCs was the source of the TCR library. TCR beta libraries were built with iRepertoire HTBI primers and Arm-PCR of CDR3 regions. TCRdb redid the calling of the multiplex PCR reads with MiXCR, one entry per CDR3 protein. This table holds about 620,000 distinct CDR3 sequences, about 16% found once. These records were also assigned to another study, of T cells in Graves' hyperthyroidism and ophthalmopathy.

The material sequenced was peripheral blood mononuclear cells (PBMCs), taken at new diagnosis, from a patient treated with antithyroid drugs. Source of these receptors: a woman aged 25 to 39 with Graves disease.

This clonotype was counted ten times or more. This rearrangement joins TRBV2 to TRBJ2-3; tentative D call: TRBD2 (6 bases). The CDR3 length is 14 residues. The germline V gene has CDR1 SNHLY and CDR2 FYNNEI. V shed 2 bases and J shed 8 bases, with 14 bases lying between them. As DNA, the CDR3 is TGTGCCAGCAGTGAATGGCCGGGACTGGGTACGCAGTATTTT. Translating it yields CASSEWPGLGTQYF.

The sample holds many counts of this clonotype. The rearrangement joins TRBV6-2 or TRBV6-3 to TRBJ1-6, with TRBD1 matching over 7 bases. This CDR3 is 18 amino acids long. CDR1 is MNHEY, CDR2 SVGEGT, per germline. The ends lost 2 bases at V and 4 bases at J; junction bases unmatched: 11. CDR3 amino acids: CASSYAIPNRGYNSPLHF. DNA of the CDR3: TGTGCCAGCAGTTACGCGATCCCGAACAGGGGTTATAATTCACCCCTCCACTTT.

This clonotype has ten or more counts. The V call is TRBV7-2, the J call TRBJ1-6; TRBD1 might be the D (5 bases). The CDR3 is made up of 17 amino acids. V lost 1 base, J lost 2 bases, and 12 bases lay in between. Germline V gives CDR1 SGHTA, CDR2 FQGNSA. The CDR3 sequence is CASSLGGRATYNSPLHF. In DNA form, the CDR3 reads TGTGCCAGCAGCTTAGGAGGCAGGGCCACCTATAATTCACCCCTCCACTTT.

This chain uses TRBV10-3 with TRBJ2-7, with 14 bases matching TRBD2. Germline lookup yields CDR1 ENHRY and CDR2 SYGVKD. The CDR3 extends over 18 amino acids. J was trimmed by 1 base and V by 3 bases; bases with no gene match: 8. CDR3 bases: TGTGCCATCAGTGACCCGGGACTAGCGGGAGTAAGATCCTACGAGCAGTACTTC. Residues: CAISDPGLAGVRSYEQYF.

The sample holds a few counts of this clonotype. This chain links TRBV14 with TRBJ2-4; D might be TRBD2 (5 bases). Germline V gives CDR1 SGHDN, CDR2 FVKESK. The CDR3 consists of 12 residues. V lost 3 bases and J lost 8, with 8 bases in between. This CDR3 reads CASSQKGDIQYF. The CDR3 coding sequence is TGTGCCAGCAGCCAGAAGGGAGACATTCAGTACTTC. The complete variable domain, with remaining parts taken from reference TRBV14 and TRBJ2-4, reads EAGVTQFPSHSVIEKGQTVTLRCDPISGHDNLYWYRRVMGKEIKFLLHFVKESKQDESGMPNNRFLAERTGGTYSTLKVQPAELEDSGVYFCASSQKGDIQYFGAGTRLSVL.